The 21 T cell receptor beta chains below all came from one sample that was sequenced in a study of blood T cell repertoires in COVID-19. TCRdb's copy holds only in-frame clones and misses some; the assay was immunoSEQ multiplex PCR. The table has some 210,000 clones, more than 75% seen once. Input material: peripheral blood. The receptors shown here come from a woman aged 40-49 years with acute or convalescent COVID-19.

This sequence joins TRBV30 and TRBJ2-7; 7 bases match TRBD1. CDR3 length: 15 amino acids. Germline V gene lookup returns CDR1 GTSNPN and CDR2 SVGIG (reference sequence). J lost 2 bases, V lost 3 bases, and 10 bases had no gene match. CDR3 protein: CAWRQGGAGTYEQYF. CDR3 DNA sequence: TGTGCCTGGAGGCAAGGGGGCGCCGGCACCTACGAGCAGTACTTC.

The chain carries TRBV11-3 and TRBJ2-7; 11 bases fit TRBD1. With V trimmed by 5 bases and J by 2 bases, 2 bases remained unmatched. Germline values: CDR1 SGHNT, CDR2 YENEEA. This CDR3 spans 14 amino acids. Here the CDR3 DNA reads TGTGCCAGCAGCAAGGGACAGGGGGCCTACGAGCAGTACTTC. Translating gives CASSKGQGAYEQYF.

The chain employs TRBV29-1 and TRBJ2-2; D not resolved. The CDR3 covers 13 residues. V lost 3 bases to trimming and J lost 3 bases, with 8 bases between them. From germline, CDR1 is SQVTM and CDR2 ANQGSEA. The CDR3 region has the DNA TGCAGCGTTGATTACGGAGACACCGGGGAGCTGTTTTTT. Translated, it gives CSVDYGDTGELFF.

The chain joins TRBV4-3 to TRBJ2-3; 9 bases agree with TRBD2. CDR3 length equals 18 residues. With V trimmed by 0 bases and J by 6 bases, 13 bases remained unmatched. CDR1 LGHNA and CDR2 YSLEER come from the germline V gene. The CDR3 nucleotides read TGCGCCAGCAGCCAAGATATAGGGCCTAGCGGGATGCGGGATACGCAGTATTTT. This gives the protein CASSQDIGPSGMRDTQYF.

The rearrangement joins TRBV15 to TRBJ2-5; possibly TRBD1 for D (6 bases). Looked up from germline, CDR1 is LNHNV and CDR2 is YYDKDF (reference sequence). This CDR3 is built from 14 residues. Deletions cut 5 bases from V and 4 bases from J, with 14 bases between. The CDR3 DNA follows: TGTGCCACCAGCCCTGGGGACACACGAGAGACCCAGTACTTC. Its protein product is CATSPGDTRETQYF.

This chain connects TRBV7-2 to TRBJ1-6; D gene uncertain. Germline CDR1 reads SGHTA; CDR2 reads FQGNSA. This CDR3 spans 16 amino acids. Deletions cut 1 base from V and 8 bases from J, with 15 bases between. CDR3 DNA: TGTGCCAGCAGCTTAGAGGTTTCCACAGTTCATTCACCCCTCCACTTT. Its translation: CASSLEVSTVHSPLHF.

The V call is TRBV5-1, the J call TRBJ2-1; D is possibly TRBD2 (5 bases). CDR3 size: 15 residues. V was pared by 4 bases and J by 5 bases, with 16 bases between. Germline CDR1 SGHRS, CDR2 YFSETQ. The CDR3 DNA reads as TGCGCCAGCAGCCTAGGACTCAACCCCGACAATGAGCAGTTCTTC. Its translation: CASSLGLNPDNEQFF.

This chain links TRBV19 with TRBJ2-7; maybe TRBD2 (7 bases). V was pared by 7 bases and J by 2 bases, with 18 bases between. Per the germline V gene, CDR1 is LNHDA and CDR2 is SQIVND (reference sequence). The length of the CDR3 is 15 residues. The CDR3 protein is CASTPRPGGPYEQYF. The CDR3 DNA sequence: TGTGCCAGTACCCCCCGGCCCGGGGGGCCCTACGAGCAGTACTTC.

The chain links TRBV12-3 or TRBV12-4 to TRBJ2-1; D is ambiguous. This CDR3 contains 12 residues. Trimming left V 3 bases short and J 4 bases short, with 4 bases between. The CDR3 region is CASSLAYNEQFF. In nucleotides, the CDR3 is TGTGCCAGCAGTTTGGCTTACAATGAGCAGTTCTTC.

V is TRBV9 and J is TRBJ2-1, with D possibly matching TRBD2 (5 bases). The germline V gene encodes CDR1 SGDLS and CDR2 YYNGEE. V shed 0 bases and J shed 5 bases, with 9 bases lying between them. The CDR3 covers 14 residues. The DNA for the CDR3 is TGTGCCAGCAGCGTAGGAGGGTATAACAATGAGCAGTTCTTC. It translates to CASSVGGYNNEQFF.

With respect to this clone: An end of the junction does not agree with germline; a read error may underlie this. The chain joins TRBV3-1 (or the pseudogene TRBV3-2) to TRBJ1-2; weak D call: TRBD1 (6 bases). Germline V gene lookup returns CDR1 LGHDT and CDR2 YNNKEL (reference sequence). The CDR3 covers 12 residues. CDR3 protein: CASSQVGRTAFF. The CDR3 DNA sequence: TGTGCCAGCAGCCAGGTGGGACGGACAGCCTTTTTC.

The V and J genes are TRBV6-6 and TRBJ2-7; 8 nucleotides agree with TRBD2. Germline-derived CDR1 and CDR2 are MNHNY and SVGAGI (reference sequence). The V gene end was trimmed by 5 bases and the J gene end by 5 bases; junction bases not matched to a gene: 14. The CDR3 length is 16 residues. This CDR3 is CASSKKTKRETHEQYF. As DNA, the CDR3 is TGTGCCAGCAGTAAGAAGACTAAGCGGGAGACGCACGAGCAGTACTTC.

This chain uses TRBV25-1 with TRBJ2-7; 7 bases fit TRBD2. This CDR3 spans 15 amino acids. Trimming at V came to 1 base and at J to 4 bases, leaving 7 bases not matched to a gene. CDR1 MGHDK and CDR2 SYGVNS come from the germline V gene. CDR3 amino acids: CASSESAGVSYEQYF. CDR3 sequence (DNA): TGTGCCAGCAGTGAATCGGCGGGAGTAAGTTACGAGCAGTACTTC.

The table lists this clone with a count of one. The chain recombines TRBV18 with TRBJ2-7; 11 bases match TRBD2. CDR3 length: 15 amino acids. Germline values: CDR1 KGHSH, CDR2 LQKENI. Trimming cost V 6 bases and J 0 bases; bases outside gene matches: 4. CDR3 sequence (DNA): TGTGCCAGCTCCGAGACTAGCGGGAACTCCTACGAGCAGTACTTC. It translates to CASSETSGNSYEQYF. The whole variable domain, filled in from reference TRBV18 and TRBJ2-7, reads NAGVMQNPRHLVRRRGQEARLRCSPMKGHSHVYWYRQLPEEGLKFMVYLQKENIIDESGMPKERFSAEFPKEGPSILRIQQVVRGDSAAYFCASSETSGNSYEQYFGPGTRLTVT.

This chain joins TRBV5-8 and TRBJ1-1, with a possible D match to TRBD1 (5 bases). This CDR3 comprises 14 residues. From germline, CDR1 is SGHTS and CDR2 YDEGEE. Between the trimmed V and J ends, which lost 0 bases and 4 bases, there was a span of 10 bases. CDR3 coding DNA: TGTGCCAGCAGCTTGGCAGGGCCTGTCACTGAAGCTTTCTTT. The encoded protein is CASSLAGPVTEAFF.

This clone appeared once. This sequence joins TRBV7-7 and TRBJ2-2; a weak D match, TRBD1 (6 bases). Germline CDR1 SSHAT, CDR2 FNYEAQ (reference sequence). This CDR3 contains 15 residues. V lost 5 bases to trimming and J lost 3 bases, with 13 bases between them. The CDR3 loop reads CASSPQGPDTGELFF. The CDR3 DNA reads TGTGCCAGCAGCCCGCAGGGGCCAGACACCGGGGAGCTGTTTTTT.

A single count supports this clone. The chain couples TRBV24-1 to TRBJ1-2; D possibly corresponds to TRBD1 (6 bases). The CDR3 is 15 residues long. Trimming pared 5 bases from V and 1 base from J, leaving 13 bases between. Germline V gene lookup returns CDR1 KGHDR and CDR2 SFDVKD. CDR3 loop: CATSGGTGSNYGYTF. CDR3 DNA sequence: TGTGCCACCAGTGGCGGCACAGGGAGTAACTATGGCTACACCTTC.

The chain's CDR3 is CASSLGQGWNTIYF. The DNA of the CDR3 is TGTGCCAGCAGCCTTGGACAGGGTTGGAACACCATATATTTT. The genes are TRBV5-8 and TRBJ1-3, with 8 positions matching TRBD1. The length of the CDR3 is 14 residues. Unmatched junction bases numbered 7, after V lost 4 bases and J lost 7 bases. Looked up from germline, CDR1 is SGHTS and CDR2 is YDEGEE.

This chain connects TRBV5-1 to TRBJ2-1, with D tentatively TRBD2 (5 bases). The CDR3 contains 14 residues. V lost 5 bases and J 10 bases, leaving 19 bases between the germline ends. The germline V gene has CDR1 SGHRS and CDR2 YFSETQ. The DNA for the CDR3 is TGCGCCAGCAGTTCCCTAGCTAGGCATGAGGAGCAGTTCTTC. Residues: CASSSLARHEEQFF. Full variable domain (missing parts from reference TRBV5-1 and TRBJ2-1): KAGVTQTPRYLIKTRGQQVTLSCSPISGHRSVSWYQQTPGQGLQFLFEYFSETQRNKGNFPGRFSGRQFSNSRSEMNVSTLELGDSALYLCASSSLARHEEQFFGPGTRLTVL.

The chain employs TRBV19 and TRBJ2-1, with 7 bases matching TRBD2. Trimming took 7 bases from V and 1 from J; bases not matched to a gene: 4. This CDR3 has 14 residues. The V gene's germline CDR1 is LNHDA and CDR2 SQIVND (reference sequence). The CDR3 region is CASKAGASYNEQFF. The CDR3, as DNA: TGTGCCAGTAAGGCGGGAGCGTCCTACAATGAGCAGTTCTTC.

The chain recombines TRBV6-1 with TRBJ1-5; maybe TRBD1 (5 bases). V was trimmed by 3 bases and J by 6 bases, leaving 12 bases between them. Germline CDR1 MNHNS, CDR2 SASEGT. This CDR3 comprises 14 residues. The CDR3 nucleotides read TGTGCCAGCAGTGACATCGACAGTAGTCAGCCCCAGCATTTT. Protein sequence: CASSDIDSSQPQHF.